The rows below give T cell receptor beta chains drawn from one sample of a study of T cell changes during pregnancy in multiple sclerosis. Produced via immunoSEQ multiplex PCR; TCRdb's table is partial and in-frame only. The repertoire includes approximately 100,000 clones, about 91% of them detected once, and about 2% sits in the top ten. Sample: peripheral blood, taken after pregnancy. The receptors were gathered from a female donor in good health, enrolled as a control in a pregnancy study. Both conserved end residues are part of each CDR3. Fields, in order: J gene, D gene, V gene, clone size, CDR3 DNA, CDR3 protein. The D gene is left open where the match is weak. Some rows mark clone size as missing; the rest say once, few, many or name a class of expanded clone.

j_call: TRBJ1-3
d_call: .
v_call: TRBV2
clone_size: .
cdr3_nt: TGTGCCAGCAGTGCCGTCGGCACCATATATTTT
cdr3_aa: CASSAVGTIYF

j_call: TRBJ1-4
d_call: .
v_call: TRBV9
clone_size: .
cdr3_nt: TGTGCCAGCAGCCCTGAAGGCGGTCCAACTAATGAAAAACTGTTTTTT
cdr3_aa: CASSPEGGPTNEKLFF

j_call: TRBJ1-1
d_call: TRBD1
v_call: TRBV2
clone_size: .
cdr3_nt: TGTGCCAGCAGTCGGGACAGGGATACTGAAGCTTTCTTT
cdr3_aa: CASSRDRDTEAFF

j_call: TRBJ1-1
d_call: TRBD1
v_call: TRBV6-5
clone_size: .
cdr3_nt: TGTGCCAGCAGATTGAGGGGGCGGAACACTGAAGCTTTCTTT
cdr3_aa: CASRLRGRNTEAFF

j_call: TRBJ2-1
d_call: .
v_call: TRBV2
clone_size: .
cdr3_nt: TGTGCCAGCAGTGAAGCGCTTGGGGTAACGGGGATCTACAATGAGCAGTTCTTC
cdr3_aa: CASSEALGVTGIYNEQFF

j_call: TRBJ1-1
d_call: .
v_call: TRBV21-1
clone_size: .
cdr3_nt: TGTGCCAGCACCATATATACGACAGGGGCTGACTCAATAACTGAAGCTTTCTTT
cdr3_aa: CASTIYTTGADSITEAFF

j_call: TRBJ2-5
d_call: .
v_call: TRBV4-1
clone_size: once
cdr3_nt: TGCGCCAGCAGCCAAGCAGGTACAGAGACCCAGTACTTC
cdr3_aa: CASSQAGTETQYF

j_call: TRBJ1-2
d_call: TRBD1
v_call: TRBV29-1
clone_size: .
cdr3_nt: TGCAGCGTTTCCGCGATCGGGACAGGGAAGGGCTACACCTTC
cdr3_aa: CSVSAIGTGKGYTF

j_call: TRBJ1-4
d_call: .
v_call: TRBV11-2
clone_size: .
cdr3_nt: TGTGCCAGCAGCTTAAGGGTTCGGGGTGGACTGTTTTTT
cdr3_aa: CASSLRVRGGLFF

j_call: TRBJ2-3
d_call: TRBD2
v_call: TRBV4-2
clone_size: .
cdr3_nt: TGTGCCAGCAGCCAACACTGGGAGACTAGCGGGGGGACCACAGATACGCAGTATTTT
cdr3_aa: CASSQHWETSGGTTDTQYF

j_call: TRBJ2-7
d_call: .
v_call: TRBV28
clone_size: .
cdr3_nt: TGTGCCAGCAGTAGGGACATTGTCTCCTACGAGCAGTACTTC
cdr3_aa: CASSRDIVSYEQYF

j_call: TRBJ2-5
d_call: .
v_call: TRBV29-1
clone_size: .
cdr3_nt: TGCAGCGTTGAAGATTGGCAGGGGGAGACCCAGTACTTC
cdr3_aa: CSVEDWQGETQYF

j_call: TRBJ2-7
d_call: .
v_call: TRBV5-1
clone_size: .
cdr3_nt: TGCGCCAGCAGCGCAACAGGGTTTTCCGAAGGGGAGCAGTACTTC
cdr3_aa: CASSATGFSEGEQYF

j_call: TRBJ1-5
d_call: TRBD1
v_call: TRBV28
clone_size: .
cdr3_nt: TGTGCCAGCAGTACTTACAGGGGGCGGACGGAGAAAAATCAGCCCCAGCATTTT
cdr3_aa: CASSTYRGRTEKNQPQHF

j_call: TRBJ1-1
d_call: TRBD1
v_call: TRBV11-2
clone_size: .
cdr3_nt: TGTGCCAGCAGCCGGGCGCGGGACAGGGTTTTGAACACTGAAGCTTTCTTT
cdr3_aa: CASSRARDRVLNTEAFF

j_call: TRBJ2-3
d_call: TRBD1
v_call: TRBV5-1
clone_size: .
cdr3_nt: TGCGCCAGCAGCACCTCCACAGGGGGATCCGGCACAGATACGCAGTATTTT
cdr3_aa: CASSTSTGGSGTDTQYF

j_call: TRBJ2-1
d_call: .
v_call: TRBV28
clone_size: .
cdr3_nt: TGTGCCAGCACCCTCGGCGGGACCTCGTACAATGAGCAGTTCTTC
cdr3_aa: CASTLGGTSYNEQFF

j_call: TRBJ2-5
d_call: TRBD2
v_call: TRBV5-4
clone_size: .
cdr3_nt: TGTGCCAGCAGCACCCCGGGACTAGCGGAAGAGACCCAGTACTTC
cdr3_aa: CASSTPGLAEETQYF

j_call: TRBJ2-3
d_call: TRBD1
v_call: TRBV18
clone_size: .
cdr3_nt: TGTGCCAGCTCCCGCACAGGAGCACAGGGGGGAGATACGCAGTATTTT
cdr3_aa: CASSRTGAQGGDTQYF

j_call: TRBJ2-3
d_call: .
v_call: TRBV7-2
clone_size: .
cdr3_nt: TGTGCCAGCTCCCCCTGGGCGAGACCAGATACGCAGTATTTT
cdr3_aa: CASSPWARPDTQYF

j_call: TRBJ2-1
d_call: TRBD2
v_call: TRBV7-6
clone_size: .
cdr3_nt: TGTGCCAGCAGCTTGGGGCGGGGGGGCCTCGATGAGCAGTTCTTC
cdr3_aa: CASSLGRGGLDEQFF

j_call: TRBJ1-1
d_call: .
v_call: TRBV14
clone_size: .
cdr3_nt: TGTGCCAGCAGCCAAGCTTGGAGGGACGGAGCTTTCTTT
cdr3_aa: CASSQAWRDGAFF